A selection of T cell receptor beta chains follows, all from one sample in a study of beta chain features in type 1 diabetes. Sequenced by immunoSEQ multiplex PCR; TCRdb stores in-frame clones only, minus some. The sample includes around 500,000 clones, over 10% of them seen just once. Sequenced material: naive CD4+ T cells from blood. These receptors were obtained from a woman between 18 and 29 years old in good health. The CDR3 runs from the conserved cysteine through the conserved F or W. Only part of the rows carry a size: once, few, many, or a class if the clone is expanded.

CDR3	V	J	size
CASTRTSGYNEQFF	TRBV6-5	TRBJ2-1	NA
CAWRGGEVLEQFF	TRBV30	TRBJ2-1	few
CASSRGQGSVETQYF	TRBV7-7	TRBJ2-5	few
CASSPTNVDTQYF	TRBV14	TRBJ2-3	few
CASSFTSLDTQYF	TRBV7-2	TRBJ2-3	NA
CASRGIGGSTDTQYF	TRBV2	TRBJ2-3	NA
CASSPQALGAGNTIYF	TRBV7-9	TRBJ1-3	few
CASSLERQGKLFF	TRBV7-2	TRBJ1-4	few
CASISPGSYGYTF	TRBV6-5	TRBJ1-2	NA
CASSHNTGSGPQHF	TRBV4-2	TRBJ1-5	few